The present TCR beta chain was sequenced within a study of breast tumors, draining lymph nodes, adjacent tissues. The lymph nodes were axillary draining lymph nodes from breast cancer patients. TCRdb reprocessed the multiplex PCR reads with MiXCR, giving one entry per CDR3 protein. The table records about 180,000 distinct CDR3 sequences, 30% to 35% of them present only once. From germline, CDR1 is GTSNPN and CDR2 SVGIG (reference sequence). CDR3 length: 15 amino acids. The ends were cut back, 2 bases at V and 2 bases at J, with 12 bases in the middle. For this clonotype: A much more abundant neighbour one base away suggests this may be a read error.

Specimen: axillary lymph node tissue. This TCR came from a female donor with breast cancer. Some clones in this sample may be carry-over from other donors' samples. The chain joins TRBV30 to TRBJ2-2; tentatively, D is TRBD1 (6 bases). CDR3 sequence: CAWSHMGHNTGELFF. The CDR3 bases are TGTGCCTGGAGTCATATGGGACACAACACCGGGGAGCTGTTTTTT.